This is a list of T cell receptor beta chains from one sample in a study of T-cell reconstitution after alpha-beta-depleted transplantation in children. One entry per CDR3 protein results from TCRdb running MiXCR on the PCR reads. In the table there are about 470,000 distinct CDR3 sequences, 43% of which are singletons. The sample was PBMCs, taken before TCRalphabeta/CD19-depleted stem cell transplant. The receptors here all came from a girl aged 2 to 9 with aplastic anemia, due to receive a stem cell transplant. CDR3s leave out the opening cysteine and the closing phenylalanine or tryptophan. Each record gives: CDR3 protein, clone size, V gene, J gene, D gene. The D gene is left open where the match is weak. Size is omitted from some rows. Given values are once, few, many or a class for expanded clones.

ASSESGPLTEAF	NA	TRBV7-9	TRBJ1-1	NA
ASGGESNQPQH	many	TRBV7-2	TRBJ1-5	NA
ASSGLGSGLSYEQY	NA	TRBV28	TRBJ2-7	NA
ASSWGQGSYNEQF	NA	TRBV12-3/TRBV12-4	TRBJ2-1	TRBD1
ASSLYFQRATYEQY	NA	TRBV6-1	TRBJ2-7	NA
SARSGGSFNEQF	NA	TRBV20-1	TRBJ2-1	TRBD2
ASSRDLLDEQF	NA	TRBV27	TRBJ2-1	NA
ASSVRLAGGEYNEQF	few	TRBV9	TRBJ2-1	TRBD2
ATGLASGGGTDTQY	few	TRBV10-3	TRBJ2-3	TRBD2
ASSSGASGEQY	few	TRBV7-3	TRBJ2-7	NA
SVVSPGQPQH	many	TRBV29-1	TRBJ1-5	NA
ATSRDKGTLKPQH	NA	TRBV15	TRBJ1-5	NA
ASNVPGQGPDTNEQF	NA	TRBV28	TRBJ2-1	TRBD1
ASSPSGGRKYNEQF	NA	TRBV13	TRBJ2-1	TRBD2
SVRAGGGYEQY	NA	TRBV29-1	TRBJ2-7	TRBD2
ASSPQTGPGWTSGDTDTQY	many	TRBV4-2	TRBJ2-3	TRBD2
ASSLGQGIITQY	NA	TRBV6-1	TRBJ2-5	TRBD1
ASRRQATTSTNYGYT	few	TRBV3-1	TRBJ1-2	NA
ASSLRGQGNEKLF	NA	TRBV28	TRBJ1-4	TRBD1
ASSLGAGGRGSSYNEQF	few	TRBV5-1	TRBJ2-1	TRBD2
ASSFTGMGELF	NA	TRBV5-1	TRBJ2-2	NA
ASNDLQGVENTEAF	few	TRBV7-9	TRBJ1-1	NA
ASSLSGEAYEQY	few	TRBV5-1	TRBJ2-7	TRBD2
ASSERGQGDNEQF	NA	TRBV9	TRBJ2-1	NA
SASGGQLAKNIQY	NA	TRBV20-1	TRBJ2-4	NA
SARGTSGRSYNEQF	few	TRBV20-1	TRBJ2-1	TRBD2
ASSYSGWAAYNEQF	NA	TRBV6-5	TRBJ2-1	NA
ASSLTAPWGYT	many	TRBV12-3/TRBV12-4	TRBJ1-2	NA
ASSLGLAGGRDEQF	few	TRBV7-2	TRBJ2-1	TRBD2
ANPRRGGNQPQH	few	TRBV5-1	TRBJ1-5	NA
SARGSRGGQGYEQY	NA	TRBV20-1	TRBJ2-7	TRBD1
SAVLAGGETQY	NA	TRBV20-1	TRBJ2-5	TRBD2
ASSPRRQTYEQY	few	TRBV18	TRBJ2-7	NA
ASRSGSANTGELF	NA	TRBV10-1	TRBJ2-2	NA
ASSYYEANTEAF	NA	TRBV6-5	TRBJ1-1	NA
ASSDLDRDGHTEAF	NA	TRBV6-1	TRBJ1-1	TRBD1
ASSSSGLGPDTQY	NA	TRBV5-1	TRBJ2-3	TRBD2